These 7 T cell receptor beta chains originate from one sample sequenced in a study of Ad26.COV2.S vaccination and SARS-CoV-2 variants. The treatment: around 19 received Ad26.COV2.S at low or high dose, single or two shots; 5 received placebo; per-sample allocation not given. Following the first vaccine or placebo injection, samples were taken on day 63. Here immunoSEQ multiplex PCR was the method, and the copy in TCRdb shows in-frame clones only, minus some. The repertoire consists of about 350,000 clones, with about 87% occurring once and the leading ten covering 6.4%. The sequencing here drew on peripheral blood, taken in a trial of Ad26.COV2.S vaccine versus placebo. The receptor source for this set is a person aged 18 to 59 who received the Ad26.COV2.S COVID-19 vaccine or a placebo.

The chain links TRBV7-9 to TRBJ1-1, with D hard to call. The length of the CDR3 is 15 residues. Trimming took 7 bases from V and 0 from J, leaving 15 bases between them. Germline V gene lookup returns CDR1 SEHNR and CDR2 FQNEAQ (reference sequence). CDR3 sequence: CASTPRGGMNTEAFF. The CDR3 DNA follows: TGTGCCAGCACTCCGCGCGGCGGCATGAACACTGAAGCTTTCTTT.

The table lists this clone with a count of one. J is TRBJ2-7 and V is TRBV5-4; perhaps TRBD2 as D (6 bases). This CDR3 has 14 residues. Germline loops: CDR1 SGHNT, CDR2 YYREEE (reference sequence). V was pared by 2 bases and J by 7 bases, with 16 bases between. CDR3 sequence reads: CASSFSGGKREQYF. The CDR3 DNA reads TGTGCCAGCAGCTTTAGTGGGGGGAAAAGGGAGCAGTACTTC.

CDR3 in amino acids: CASSSTSGEQFF. The CDR3 DNA is TGTGCCAGCAGCTCTACCTCGGGGGAGCAGTTCTTC. This chain joins TRBV5-5 and TRBJ2-1; D possibly corresponds to TRBD2 (5 bases). From germline, CDR1 is SGHKS and CDR2 YYEKEE (reference sequence). Trimming pared 3 bases from V and 10 bases from J, leaving 11 bases between. The CDR3 is 12 residues long.

The chain combines TRBV30 with TRBJ2-7; TRBD1 matches at 9 bases. Germline V CDR1 and CDR2: GTSNPN, SVGIG (reference sequence). The V gene end was trimmed by 8 bases and the J gene end by 3 bases; junction bases not matched to a gene: 8. This CDR3 spans 13 amino acids. The CDR3 protein is CAGSQTGGYEQYF. The CDR3, as DNA: TGTGCCGGGTCCCAGACAGGGGGCTACGAGCAGTACTTC. The full variable domain, its missing parts supplied by reference TRBV30 and TRBJ2-7, is SQTIHQWPATLVQPVGSPLSLECTVEGTSNPNLYWYRQAAGRGLQLLFYSVGIGQISSEVPQNLSASRPQDRQFILSSKKLLLSDSGFYLCAGSQTGGYEQYFGPGTRLTVT.

This chain links TRBV18 with TRBJ2-1; D remains ambiguous. Between the trimmed V and J ends, which lost 1 base and 6 bases, there was a span of 7 bases. Germline V gene data show CDR1 as KGHSH and CDR2 as LQKENI. The length of the CDR3 is 13 residues. The CDR3 bases are TGTGCCAGCTCACCACTACGGAGCAATGAGCAGTTCTTC. Translation: CASSPLRSNEQFF.

The chain has TRBV7-2 and TRBJ1-1; 9 nucleotides agree with TRBD1. In germline, CDR1 is SGHTA, CDR2 FQGNSA. The trim removed 2 bases at V and 4 bases at J, leaving 8 bases unmatched. This CDR3 region has 16 residues. The CDR3 DNA reads as TGTGCCAGCAGCTTATGGACAGGGGACTTGGGCACTGAAGCTTTCTTT. Protein product: CASSLWTGDLGTEAFF.

This chain connects TRBV30 to TRBJ1-4; D uncertain. Trimming took 4 bases from V and 4 from J, leaving 13 bases between them. CDR3 length equals 14 residues. Germline assignment: CDR1 GTSNPN and CDR2 SVGIG (reference sequence). The CDR3 loop is CAWMVQGLNEKLFF. DNA for the CDR3: TGTGCCTGGATGGTTCAAGGCCTTAATGAAAAACTGTTTTTT.